This T cell receptor (beta chain) is drawn from a study of T cells in Graves' hyperthyroidism and ophthalmopathy. Findings of the study overall: Model output signaled ophthalmopathy a median approximately 6 months ahead of onset.

This clonotype showed up many times. Its cognate antigen is unknown. Patients aged 18 to 65 had newly diagnosed hyperthyroidism of under 2 months' duration. Orbital computed tomography, thyroid ultrasound, serum thyroxine and TRAb, and clinical symptoms together informed the diagnoses. TCR beta CDR3 sequences were amplified from RNA transcripts. Primed by the HTBI set, a first-round RT-PCR was run on the TCR CDR3. TCRdb ran MiXCR on the multiplex PCR reads and lists one entry per CDR3 protein. The sample holds about 290,000 distinct CDR3 sequences; 13% are singletons and the top ten take almost 8%. The sequenced sample was blood. This TCR derives from a woman aged 25 to 45 with Graves' hyperthyroidism that later progressed to Graves' ophthalmopathy.

CDR3 loop: CASSPQANYGYTF. CDR3 coding DNA: TGTGCCAGCAGTCCGCAGGCTAACTATGGCTACACCTTC. The genes are TRBV28 and TRBJ1-2; D call uncertain. With 5 bases removed from V and 0 bases from J, the gap between germline ends came to 7 bases. Looked up from germline, CDR1 is MDHEN and CDR2 is SYDVKM. The CDR3 consists of 13 residues.